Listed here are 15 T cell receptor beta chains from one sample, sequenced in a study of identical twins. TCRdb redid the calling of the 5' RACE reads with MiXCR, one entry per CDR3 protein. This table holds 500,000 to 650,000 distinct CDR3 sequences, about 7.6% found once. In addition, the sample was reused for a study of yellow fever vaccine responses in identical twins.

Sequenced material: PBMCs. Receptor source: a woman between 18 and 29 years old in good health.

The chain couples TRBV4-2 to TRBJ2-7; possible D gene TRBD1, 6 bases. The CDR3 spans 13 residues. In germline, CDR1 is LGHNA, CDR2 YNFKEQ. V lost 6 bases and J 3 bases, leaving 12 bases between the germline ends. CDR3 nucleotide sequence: TGTGCCAGCAGGCCAACAGGGTTCTACGAGCAGTACTTC. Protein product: CASRPTGFYEQYF.

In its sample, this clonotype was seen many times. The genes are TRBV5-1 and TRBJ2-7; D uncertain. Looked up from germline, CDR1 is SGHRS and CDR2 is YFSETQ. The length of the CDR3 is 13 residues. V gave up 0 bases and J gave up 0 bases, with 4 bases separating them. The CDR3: CASSLEYSYEQYF. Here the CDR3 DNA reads TGCGCCAGCAGCTTGGAGTACTCCTACGAGCAGTACTTC. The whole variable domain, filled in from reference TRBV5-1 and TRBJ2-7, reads KAGVTQTPRYLIKTRGQQVTLSCSPISGHRSVSWYQQTPGQGLQFLFEYFSETQRNKGNFPGRFSGRQFSNSRSEMNVSTLELGDSALYLCASSLEYSYEQYFGPGTRLTVT.

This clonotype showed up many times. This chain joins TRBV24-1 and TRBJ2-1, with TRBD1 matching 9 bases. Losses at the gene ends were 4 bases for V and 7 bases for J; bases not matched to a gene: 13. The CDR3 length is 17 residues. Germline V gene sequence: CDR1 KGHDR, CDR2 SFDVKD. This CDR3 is CATSDLTPGQGYNEQFF. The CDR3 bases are TGTGCCACCAGTGACCTGACCCCGGGACAGGGCTATAATGAGCAGTTCTTC.

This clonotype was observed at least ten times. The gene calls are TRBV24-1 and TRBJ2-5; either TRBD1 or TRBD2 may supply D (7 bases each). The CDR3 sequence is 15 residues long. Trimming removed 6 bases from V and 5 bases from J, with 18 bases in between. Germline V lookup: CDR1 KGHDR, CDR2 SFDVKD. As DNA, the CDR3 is TGTGCCACCAGTCACCTAGGGACAGCGGGGGAGACCCAGTACTTC. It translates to CATSHLGTAGETQYF.

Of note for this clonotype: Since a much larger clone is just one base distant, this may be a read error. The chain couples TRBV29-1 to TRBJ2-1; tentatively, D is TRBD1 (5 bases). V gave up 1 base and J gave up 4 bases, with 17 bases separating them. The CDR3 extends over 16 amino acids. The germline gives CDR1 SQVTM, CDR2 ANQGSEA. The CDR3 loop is CSVEGTGHRSYNEQFF. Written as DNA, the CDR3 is TGCAGCGTTGAAGGGACCGGCCACAGGTCTTACAATGAGCAGTTCTTC.

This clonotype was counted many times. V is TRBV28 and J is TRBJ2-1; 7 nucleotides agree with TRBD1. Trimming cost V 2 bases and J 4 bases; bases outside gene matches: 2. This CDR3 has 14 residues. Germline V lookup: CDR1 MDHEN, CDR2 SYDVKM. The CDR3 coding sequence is TGTGCCAGCAGTTTAAGGGGACAGTACAATGAGCAGTTCTTC. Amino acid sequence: CASSLRGQYNEQFF.

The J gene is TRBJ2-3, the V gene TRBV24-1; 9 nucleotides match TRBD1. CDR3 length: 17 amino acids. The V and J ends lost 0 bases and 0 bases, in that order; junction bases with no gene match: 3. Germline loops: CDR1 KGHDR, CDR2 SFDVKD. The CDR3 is CATSDLRTGASTDTQYF. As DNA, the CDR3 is TGTGCCACCAGTGATTTGAGGACAGGGGCGAGCACAGATACGCAGTATTTT.

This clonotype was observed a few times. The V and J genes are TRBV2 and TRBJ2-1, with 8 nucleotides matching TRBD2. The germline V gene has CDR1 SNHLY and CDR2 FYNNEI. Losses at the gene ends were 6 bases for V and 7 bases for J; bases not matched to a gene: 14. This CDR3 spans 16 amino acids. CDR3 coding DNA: TGTGCCAGCAGAAAGAATGTAGCGGGACCTATAAATGAGCAGTTCTTC. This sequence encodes CASRKNVAGPINEQFF.

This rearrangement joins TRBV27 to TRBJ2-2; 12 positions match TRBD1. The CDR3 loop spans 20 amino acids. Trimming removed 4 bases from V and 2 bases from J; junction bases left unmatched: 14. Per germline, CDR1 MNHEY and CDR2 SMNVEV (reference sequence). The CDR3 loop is CASSSPGQGAKRTNTGELFF. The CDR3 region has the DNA TGTGCCAGCAGTTCCCCGGGACAGGGGGCGAAACGGACTAACACCGGGGAGCTGTTTTTT.

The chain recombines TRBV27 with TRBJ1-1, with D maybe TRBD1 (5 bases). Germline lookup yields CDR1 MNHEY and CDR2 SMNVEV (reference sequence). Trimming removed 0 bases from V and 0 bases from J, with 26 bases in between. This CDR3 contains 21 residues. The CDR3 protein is CASSLSSLISGPTALNTEAFF. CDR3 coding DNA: TGTGCCAGCAGTTTATCTTCGCTGATTTCGGGACCGACAGCCTTGAACACTGAAGCTTTCTTT.

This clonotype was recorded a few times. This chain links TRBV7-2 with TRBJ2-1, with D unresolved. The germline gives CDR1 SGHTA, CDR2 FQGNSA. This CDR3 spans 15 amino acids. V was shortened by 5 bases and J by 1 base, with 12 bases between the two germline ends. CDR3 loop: CASSQVSWSYNEQFF. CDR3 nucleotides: TGTGCCAGCAGCCAAGTTAGCTGGTCCTACAATGAGCAGTTCTTC.

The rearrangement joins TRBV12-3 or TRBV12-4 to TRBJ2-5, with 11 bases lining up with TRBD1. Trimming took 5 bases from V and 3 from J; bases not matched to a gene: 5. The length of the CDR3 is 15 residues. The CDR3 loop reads CASSLPGQGEETQYF. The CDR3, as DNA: TGTGCCAGCAGTCTACCGGGACAGGGGGAAGAGACCCAGTACTTC.

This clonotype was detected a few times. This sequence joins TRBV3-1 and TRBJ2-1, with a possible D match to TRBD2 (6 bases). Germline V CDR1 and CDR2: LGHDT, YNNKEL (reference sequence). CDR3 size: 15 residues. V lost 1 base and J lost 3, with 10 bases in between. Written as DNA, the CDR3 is TGTGCCAGCAGCCAAGGGCGGGATCTCTACAATGAGCAGTTCTTC. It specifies CASSQGRDLYNEQFF.

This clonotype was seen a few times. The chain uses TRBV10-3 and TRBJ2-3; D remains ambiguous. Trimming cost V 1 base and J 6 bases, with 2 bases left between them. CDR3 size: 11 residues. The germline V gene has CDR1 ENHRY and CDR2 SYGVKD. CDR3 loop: CAISELDTQYF. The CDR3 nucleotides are TGTGCCATCAGTGAGTTGGATACGCAGTATTTT.

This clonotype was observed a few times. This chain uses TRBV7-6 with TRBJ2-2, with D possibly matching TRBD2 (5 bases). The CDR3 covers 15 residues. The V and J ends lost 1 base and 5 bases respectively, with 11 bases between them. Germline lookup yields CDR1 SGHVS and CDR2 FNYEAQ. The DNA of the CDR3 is TGTGCCAGCAGCTTAGATGAGAGGGTTACCGGGGAGCTGTTTTTT. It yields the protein CASSLDERVTGELFF.